These 11 T cell receptor beta chains were sequenced from one sample in a study of early T cells in non-severe SARS-CoV-2 infection. One entry per CDR3 protein, called by TCRdb with MiXCR from the 5' RACE reads. The sample comprises roughly 25,000 distinct CDR3 sequences, approximately 4.1% of which are singletons, and roughly 6.2% rests with the top ten. Sequencing used whole blood. The receptors derive from an adult who was a healthcare worker with PCR-confirmed SARS-CoV-2 infection or an uninfected control (not recorded which).

The chain couples TRBV6-6 to TRBJ2-1; D ambiguous. Trimming shortened V by 6 bases and J by 7 bases, and 16 bases separated the two germline ends. CDR3 length: 14 residues. Germline values: CDR1 MNHNY, CDR2 SVGAGI (reference sequence). The chain's CDR3 is CASRNGVIGNEQFF. DNA of the CDR3: TGTGCCAGCAGGAATGGCGTCATAGGTAATGAGCAGTTCTTC.

The table lists this clonotype with many counts. The V gene is TRBV28, the J gene TRBJ2-3, with no clear D. Germline CDR1 reads MDHEN; CDR2 reads SYDVKM. CDR3 length: 14 amino acids. The germline V and J ends were trimmed by 1 base and 4 bases, with 9 bases remaining between them. The CDR3 reads CASSLFSPADTQYF. In DNA, the CDR3 is TGTGCCAGCAGTTTATTTAGCCCGGCAGATACGCAGTATTTT. Together with reference TRBV28 and TRBJ2-3, the CDR3 gives the full variable domain: DVKVTQSSRYLVKRTGEKVFLECVQDMDHENMFWYRQDPGLGLRLIYFSYDVKMKEKGDIPEGYSVSREKKERFSLILESASTNQTSMYLCASSLFSPADTQYFGPGTRLTVL.

The J gene is TRBJ2-1, the V gene TRBV20-1; tentatively, D is TRBD2 (5 bases). Germline V gives CDR1 DFQATT, CDR2 SNEGSKA (reference sequence). V was cut by 5 bases and J by 3 bases, with 26 bases left in between. The CDR3 consists of 18 residues. CDR3 loop: CSAPSLRPGRGYYNEQFF. CDR3 DNA sequence: TGCAGTGCTCCCTCCTTACGCCCCGGACGGGGATACTACAATGAGCAGTTCTTC.

This clonotype was detected ten times or more. This chain joins TRBV19 and TRBJ2-7; tentatively, D is TRBD2 (6 bases). V dropped 5 bases and J dropped 5 bases, with 13 bases sitting between them. The CDR3 extends over 13 amino acids. Germline CDR1 LNHDA, CDR2 SQIVND (reference sequence). DNA for the CDR3: TGTGCCAGTAGTCCCGGACGGGGGAACGAGCAGTACTTC. Its protein product is CASSPGRGNEQYF.

This clonotype is medium-sized (0.01 to 0.1%). The chain uses TRBV29-1 and TRBJ2-5, with D possibly matching TRBD1 (6 bases). Trimming stripped 4 bases from V and 1 base from J, with 10 bases between. Germline CDR1 reads SQVTM; CDR2 reads ANQGSEA. CDR3 length: 13 amino acids. The CDR3 reads CSVVDRTQETQYF. As DNA, the CDR3 is TGCAGCGTTGTGGACAGAACCCAAGAGACCCAGTACTTC.

This clonotype qualifies as medium-sized. This chain uses TRBV5-1 with TRBJ2-2; no firm D call. The V gene's germline CDR1 is SGHRS and CDR2 YFSETQ. This CDR3 is built from 15 residues. With 0 bases removed from V and 1 base from J, the gap between germline ends came to 7 bases. As DNA, the CDR3 is TGCGCCAGCAGCTTGGTGGAGCGGAACACCGGGGAGCTGTTTTTT. Its protein product is CASSLVERNTGELFF.

There are many counts of this clonotype. The chain uses TRBV10-3 and TRBJ2-5; D is perhaps TRBD1 (5 bases). This CDR3 has 16 residues. V lost 2 bases, J lost 5 bases, and 18 bases lay in between. Germline CDR1 reads ENHRY; CDR2 reads SYGVKD. For the CDR3, the DNA is TGTGCCATCAGTGAGGTCCTCGGGCAGGGCGCGGAGACCCAGTACTTC. Translating gives CAISEVLGQGAETQYF.

This clonotype appeared many times. The chain combines TRBV30 with TRBJ2-2, with 8 bases identical to TRBD2. Looked up from germline, CDR1 is GTSNPN and CDR2 is SVGIG (reference sequence). J was trimmed by 2 bases and V by 5 bases; bases with no gene match: 7. The CDR3 sequence is 15 residues long. The chain's CDR3 is CAWGSGIQNTGELFF. The CDR3 DNA is TGTGCCTGGGGTAGCGGGATCCAAAACACCGGGGAGCTGTTTTTT.

V is TRBV7-3 and J is TRBJ1-1, with TRBD1 as a possible D gene (5 bases). Per germline, CDR1 SGHTA and CDR2 FQGTGA. This CDR3 is 15 amino acids long. The ends were cut back, 1 base at V and 4 bases at J, with 13 bases in the middle. The CDR3: CASSLMAGKVTEAFF. CDR3 bases: TGTGCCAGCAGCTTAATGGCAGGGAAAGTCACTGAAGCTTTCTTT.

This clonotype was observed many times. The chain employs TRBV27 and TRBJ2-4; D unresolved. V lost 5 bases and J lost 4, with 15 bases in between. The CDR3 is 15 amino acids. Germline V lookup: CDR1 MNHEY, CDR2 SMNVEV (reference sequence). The CDR3 DNA follows: TGTGCCAGCAGTCCCGATTGGGCCCTTAAAAACATTCAGTACTTC. It translates to CASSPDWALKNIQYF.

This clonotype was recorded many times. The rearrangement links TRBV6-2 or TRBV6-3 to TRBJ2-7; no clear D gene. The germline V gene has CDR1 MNHEY and CDR2 SVGEGT. CDR3 length: 13 residues. V gave up 7 bases and J gave up 4 bases, with 14 bases separating them. CDR3 residues: CASTSNDRYEQYF. The CDR3, as DNA: TGTGCCAGCACCTCAAATGATCGGTACGAGCAGTACTTC.